Presented here are 14 T cell receptor beta chains from one specimen sequenced in a study of tumor-infiltrating lymphocytes in primary liver carcinoma. Researchers generated TCR beta cDNA from approximately 0.55 ug of total RNA, relying on a constant-region primer. Three-round nested multiplex PCR performed with slightly modified ARM-PCR produced the TCR beta libraries. With TRBV1-TRBV30 forward primers and a C-beta reverse primer, the first two PCR rounds were run for about 10 cycles each. In TCRdb, the multiplex PCR reads were re-called with MiXCR into one record per CDR3 protein. The repertoire has about 200,000 distinct CDR3 sequences, 65% of them found once; the top ten carry roughly 7%. Germline DNA was also extracted, while the blood RNA originated from unsorted whole blood. The sequencing sample was made of peripheral blood. The origin of the receptors is a woman between 55 and 75 years old with primary liver carcinoma and hepatitis B virus infection.

The V call is TRBV28, the J call TRBJ2-3; D possibly corresponds to TRBD1 (6 bases). This CDR3 has 12 amino acids. Between the trimmed V and J ends, which lost 8 bases and 8 bases, there was a span of 14 bases. Germline-derived CDR1 and CDR2 are MDHEN and SYDVKM. Here the CDR3 DNA reads TGTGCCAGCGTCCAGGGACAAGGTACGCAGTATTTT. Protein sequence: CASVQGQGTQYF.

The gene calls are TRBV7-9 and TRBJ2-1, with TRBD2 matching 10 bases. There are 16 residues in the CDR3. The V segment lost 2 bases and the J segment 10 bases; nucleotides outside the gene matches: 11. CDR1 is SEHNR and CDR2 is FQNEAQ in the germline V gene (reference sequence). The CDR3 here is CASSLQPSGSLGEQFF. The CDR3 bases are TGTGCCAGCAGCTTACAGCCTAGCGGGAGTCTTGGGGAGCAGTTCTTC.

The gene calls are TRBV29-1 and TRBJ2-5; tentative D call: TRBD1 (6 bases). V was cut by 5 bases and J by 5 bases, with 9 bases left in between. Germline loops: CDR1 SQVTM, CDR2 ANQGSEA. There are 11 residues in the CDR3. CDR3 in amino acids: CSVRRGETQYF. The CDR3 nucleotides read TGCAGCGTTCGAAGGGGGGAGACCCAGTACTTC. The full variable domain, in which reference TRBV29-1 and TRBJ2-5 provide the parts outside the CDR3, is SAVISQKPSRDICQRGTSLTIQCQVDSQVTMMFWYRQQPGQSLTLIATANQGSEATYESGFVIDKFPISRPNLTFSTLTVSNMSPEDSSIYLCSVRRGETQYFGPGTRLLVL.

This clonotype was detected a few times. The V call is TRBV30, the J call TRBJ1-5, with D possibly being TRBD1 (5 bases). The ends were cut back, 0 bases at V and 3 bases at J, with 18 bases in the middle. CDR3 length: 17 amino acids. Germline CDR1 is GTSNPN and CDR2 is SVGIG (reference sequence). The CDR3 reads CAWSVRVAVGVNQPQHF. CDR3 sequence (DNA): TGTGCCTGGAGTGTACGGGTAGCCGTGGGGGTCAATCAGCCCCAGCATTTT.

This rearrangement joins TRBV6-5 to TRBJ2-7; perhaps D is TRBD1 or TRBD2 (5 bases each). Germline V gene sequence: CDR1 MNHEY, CDR2 SVGAGI. V dropped 5 bases and J dropped 0 bases, with 23 bases sitting between them. There are 18 residues in the CDR3. DNA of the CDR3: TGTGCCAGCAGTAAACTTCCTCCCGCAGGGACGGACTCCTACGAGCAGTACTTC. This sequence encodes CASSKLPPAGTDSYEQYF.

The chain is built from TRBV5-4 and TRBJ2-3, with a possible D match to TRBD2 (5 bases). Germline-derived CDR1 and CDR2 are SGHNT and YYREEE (reference sequence). The V and J ends lost 4 bases and 1 base respectively, with 10 bases between them. The CDR3 is 14 amino acids. CDR3 coding DNA: TGTGCCAGCAGCCGACTAAGTCGCACAGATACGCAGTATTTT. Protein: CASSRLSRTDTQYF.

In regard to this clonotype: A junction end diverges from the germline sequence, so it may reflect a read error. The chain links TRBV11-2 to TRBJ2-3; D is ambiguous. This CDR3 is built from 15 residues. The germline V gene has CDR1 SGHAT and CDR2 FQNNGV. The CDR3 DNA sequence: TGTGCCAGCAGCTTATCTACAGTTAGCACAGATACGCAGTACTTT. Translated: CASSLSTVSTDTQYF. Based on the CDR3 plus reference TRBV11-2 and TRBJ2-3, the full variable domain is EAGVAQSPRYKIIEKRQSVAFWCNPISGHATLYWYQQILGQGPKLLIQFQNNGVVDDSQLPKDRFSAERLKGVDSTLKIQPAKLEDSAVYLCASSLSTVSTDTQYFGPGTRLTVL.

Points on this clonotype: At one end, the junction sequence differs from germline, possibly due to a read error. The CDR3: CASSPLILAGTYSEQFF. In DNA form, the CDR3 reads TGTGCCAGCAGCCCCCTCATCCTGGCGGGAACTTACAGTGAGCAGTTCTTC. This rearrangement joins TRBV11-2 to TRBJ2-1; weak D call: TRBD2 (6 bases). The V gene's germline CDR1 is SGHAT and CDR2 FQNNGV. The CDR3 is made up of 17 amino acids.

To note about this clonotype: A much more abundant neighbour one base away suggests this may be a read error. CDR3 bases: TGCGCCAGCAGCGCGTTGGCGGGAGGGCAGGGTGAGCAGTACTTC. Translated: CASSALAGGQGEQYF. The chain links TRBV5-1 to TRBJ2-7; 9 nucleotides match TRBD2. This CDR3 spans 15 amino acids. Germline V CDR1 and CDR2: SGHRS, YFSETQ. The trim removed 4 bases at V and 7 bases at J, leaving 12 bases unmatched.

This clonotype was seen a few times. This may arise from a read error, as a much more abundant clone is one base away. The CDR3 DNA reads TGCGCCAGCCGCCAATCCGGCAGCACCTACGAGCAGTACTTC. It specifies CASRQSGSTYEQYF. The chain is built from TRBV4-1 and TRBJ2-7, with unresolved D. The CDR3 loop spans 14 amino acids. Germline V lookup: CDR1 MGHRA, CDR2 YSYEKL.

This clonotype has just one count. This sequence may be a read error, since a much larger clone differs from it by one base. The chain carries TRBV6-2 or TRBV6-3 and TRBJ1-1, with D uncertain. The CDR3 has 13 residues. Germline V CDR1 and CDR2: MNHEY, SVGEGT. In DNA, the CDR3 is TGTGCCAGCAGTTACCGGGAGAACACTGAAGCTTCCTTT. As protein: CASSYRENTEASF.

About this clonotype: This may arise from a read error, as a much more abundant clone is one base away. The V gene is TRBV11-2, the J gene TRBJ2-5; perhaps TRBD2 as D (6 bases). CDR1 is SGHAT, CDR2 FQNNGV, per germline. The V gene lost 5 bases and the J gene lost 5 bases, with 18 bases spanning the gap. The length of the CDR3 is 15 residues. The CDR3 sequence is CASSKGSGCRETQYF. The CDR3 region has the DNA TGTGCCAGCAGCAAAGGTAGCGGATGCCGGGAGACCCAGTACTTC.

On this clonotype: The CDR3 ends on some other residue instead of the conserved phenylalanine or tryptophan, so this is likely a read error. The V and J genes are TRBV11-2 and TRBJ2-5; TRBD2 agrees at 15 bases. CDR3 length: 16 amino acids. Losses at the gene ends were 3 bases for V and 4 bases for J; bases not matched to a gene: 3. Germline CDR1 SGHAT, CDR2 FQNNGV. The CDR3 coding sequence is TGTGCCAGCAGCTTGGCGGGACTAGCGGGAGGAGAGACCCAGTACATC. This codes for CASSLAGLAGGETQYI.

On this clonotype itself: A much larger clone differs by one base, so this may be a read error. The chain employs TRBV4-2 and TRBJ2-2, with D perhaps given as TRBD1 or TRBD2 (5 bases each). The length of the CDR3 is 15 residues. Trimming took off 4 bases at V and 6 bases at J, with 15 bases between the two ends. Germline loops: CDR1 LGHNA, CDR2 YNFKEQ. CDR3 DNA: TGTGCCAGCAGCCGGCAGGGACGGGGCTCCGGGGAGCTGTTTTTT. This gives the protein CASSRQGRGSGELFF.